Below, one T cell receptor (beta chain) is given with its context. Its cognate antigen is unknown. This entry belongs to a study of shared clonotypes between healthy human individuals. Study-level points and caveats: Clonotype sharing among donors was expected to depend on sequencing depth.

Deep level was the assay's run setting. The data were produced by immunoSEQ multiplex PCR, yet TCRdb's version contains in-frame clones alone and is incomplete. The data hold around 2,000,000 clones, with about 95% observed a single time. Germline loops: CDR1 LNHNV, CDR2 YYDKDF (reference sequence). V was clipped by 1 base and J by 3 bases, with 15 bases between them. This CDR3 has 17 amino acids. CD8 cells regarded as naive lacked CD45RO, were positively chosen for CCR7, and omitted terminally differentiated effector memory CD45RA+ cells. All donors were healthy HIV-negative adults lacking recent acute infections or vaccinations.

The rearrangement joins TRBV15 to TRBJ2-2; TRBD1 might be the D (6 bases). This sequence was found in a man aged 18 to 29 in good health. The sample was naive CD8+ T cells sorted from blood. In DNA form, the CDR3 reads TGTGCCACCAGCAGAGGAACAGGGTGGATTTACACCGGGGAGCTGTTTTTT. Protein product: CATSRGTGWIYTGELFF.